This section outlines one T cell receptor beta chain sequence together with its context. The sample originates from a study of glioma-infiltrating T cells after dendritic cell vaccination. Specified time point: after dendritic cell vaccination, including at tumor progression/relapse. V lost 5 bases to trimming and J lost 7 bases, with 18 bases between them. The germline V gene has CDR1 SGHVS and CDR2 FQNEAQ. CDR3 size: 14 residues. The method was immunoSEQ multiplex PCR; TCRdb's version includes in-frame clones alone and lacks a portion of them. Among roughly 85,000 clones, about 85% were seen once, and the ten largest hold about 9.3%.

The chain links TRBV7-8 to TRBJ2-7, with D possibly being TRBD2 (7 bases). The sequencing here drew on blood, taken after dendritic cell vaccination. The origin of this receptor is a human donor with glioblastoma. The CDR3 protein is CASSQPQGRGEQYF. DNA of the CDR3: TGTGCCAGCAGCCAGCCCCAGGGGAGGGGGGAGCAGTACTTC.